This TCR beta chain comes out of a study of CD8 T cells in Susac syndrome. Trimming pared 3 bases from V and 1 base from J, leaving 9 bases between. CDR3 length: 15 residues. Broader study findings: The study recognized that the number of individuals in its TCR sequencing and HLA analysis was relatively small.

RNA totalling roughly 0.45 to 1 ug underwent reverse transcription with random hexamers. The CDR3 of TCR beta was amplified by immunoSEQ multiplex PCR across 54 Vbeta and 13 Jbeta. Via MiXCR, TCRdb re-called the immunoSEQ multiplex PCR reads, giving one row per CDR3 protein. The table shows approximately 120,000 distinct CDR3 sequences, with 85% to 95% occurring only once. About this clonotype: As yet, its antigen is unknown.

The authors sequenced TCR beta from blood CD8+ and CD4+ T cells. The chain has TRBV12-3 or TRBV12-4 and TRBJ2-2; no firm D call. This sequence originates from a human donor with multiple sclerosis. The sample comprised CD8+ T cells from PBMCs. The CDR3, as DNA: TGTGCCAGCAGTTTCGGTCAGGTGAACACCGGGGAGCTGTTTTTT. This codes for CASSFGQVNTGELFF.